These 32 T cell receptor beta chains share one sample of origin, sequenced in a study of blood T cell repertoires in COVID-19. Some clones are missing from TCRdb's copy, which holds only in-frame ones; the method was immunoSEQ multiplex PCR. The table records 100,000 to 120,000 clones, around four fifths of them present only once. What was sequenced was peripheral blood. Receptors originate from a woman in her sixties with acute or convalescent COVID-19.

The chain combines TRBV6-7 with TRBJ1-2, with TRBD1 matching over 8 bases. TRBV6-7 is marked as an open reading frame, function uncertain. J lost 8 bases, V lost 6 bases, and 11 bases had no gene match. The CDR3 is 14 residues long. The CDR3 region is CASRYQQGVDGYTF. CDR3 nucleotide sequence: TGTGCCAGCAGATACCAACAGGGGGTTGACGGCTACACCTTC.

The gene calls are TRBV18 and TRBJ2-3; 13 nucleotides align to TRBD2. The CDR3 contains 16 residues. Losses at the gene ends were 4 bases for V and 5 bases for J; bases not matched to a gene: 6. CDR1 and CDR2 from the germline V gene are KGHSH and LQKENI. The CDR3 protein is CASSQRLAGGVDTQYF. The DNA for the CDR3 is TGTGCCAGCTCACAGCGACTAGCGGGGGGCGTAGATACGCAGTATTTT.

The J gene is TRBJ2-3, the V gene TRBV7-3; perhaps TRBD2 as D (9 bases). The CDR3 totals 18 residues. Trimming shortened V by 1 base and J by 1 base, and 18 bases separated the two germline ends. Germline CDR1 and CDR2: SGHTA and FQGTGA. The chain's CDR3 is CASSLNLAGTGGTDTQYF. The CDR3 DNA follows: TGTGCCAGCAGCTTAAATCTAGCGGGGACAGGAGGCACAGATACGCAGTATTTT.

This clone was recorded a few times. CDR3 nucleotide sequence: TGTGCCAGCAGCCCCGGGGGTCACGGAGCCACTGAAGCTTTCTTT. Its protein product is CASSPGGHGATEAFF. The rearrangement joins TRBV9 to TRBJ1-1; the D gene is possibly TRBD1 (5 bases). This CDR3 has 15 residues. The V end was cut by 4 bases, the J end by 4 bases, with 17 bases between. Germline CDR1 reads SGDLS; CDR2 reads YYNGEE.

V is TRBV18 and J is TRBJ1-5; no definite D call. V was trimmed by 3 bases and J by 0 bases, leaving 9 bases between them. The CDR3 contains 15 residues. Germline V gives CDR1 KGHSH, CDR2 LQKENI. This CDR3 reads CASSPAAYSNQPQHF. CDR3 nucleotides: TGTGCCAGCTCACCGGCGGCTTATAGCAATCAGCCCCAGCATTTT.

V is TRBV12-5 and J is TRBJ2-7, with a tentative D call TRBD1 (6 bases). Trimming took 3 bases from V and 8 from J, leaving 11 bases between them. CDR1 and CDR2 (germline): LGHNT, FRNRAP. This CDR3 is built from 12 residues. The CDR3 nucleotides are TGTGCTAGTGGTTTCCAGGGGTCGCAGCAGTACTTC. It codes for CASGFQGSQQYF.

CDR3 amino acids: CAWTRDIYTEAFF. DNA of the CDR3: TGTGCCTGGACCCGGGACATTTACACTGAAGCTTTCTTT. The gene calls are TRBV30 and TRBJ1-1; maybe TRBD1 (6 bases). The germline V gene has CDR1 GTSNPN and CDR2 SVGIG (reference sequence). This CDR3 region has 13 residues. V dropped 4 bases and J dropped 3 bases, with 12 bases sitting between them.

This rearrangement joins TRBV2 to TRBJ2-7; TRBD2 is a possible D gene (5 bases). CDR1 and CDR2 from the germline V gene are SNHLY and FYNNEI. V dropped 9 bases and J dropped 0 bases, with 18 bases sitting between them. The CDR3 consists of 15 residues. CDR3 in DNA: TGTGCCAGTAAGGAGGCTTTGGGCAGCTCCTACGAGCAGTACTTC. It translates to CASKEALGSSYEQYF.

This chain links TRBV6-5 with TRBJ2-5; TRBD2 aligns across 7 bases. The CDR3 extends over 16 amino acids. With V trimmed by 1 base and J by 2 bases, 7 bases remained unmatched. CDR1 and CDR2 (germline): MNHEY, SVGAGI. The CDR3: CASSYWRESPQETQYF. CDR3 sequence (DNA): TGTGCCAGCAGTTACTGGCGGGAGTCGCCACAAGAGACCCAGTACTTC.

The rearrangement joins TRBV19 to TRBJ1-6; 11 positions match TRBD1. J lost 9 bases, V lost 3 bases, and 1 base had no gene match. The CDR3 sequence is 14 residues long. The V gene's germline CDR1 is LNHDA and CDR2 SQIVND (reference sequence). CDR3 DNA sequence: TGTGCCAGTAGTATGGGGACAGGGGGTTCACCCCTCCACTTT. Residues: CASSMGTGGSPLHF.

V and J are TRBV5-6 and TRBJ1-2; D unclear. V lost 7 bases, J lost 0 bases, and 10 bases lay in between. Germline loops: CDR1 SGHDT, CDR2 YYEEEE. The CDR3 has 13 amino acids. Written as DNA, the CDR3 is TGTGCCAGCCAACGGTTATCTAACTATGGCTACACCTTC. This gives the protein CASQRLSNYGYTF.

The chain links TRBV19 to TRBJ2-5; 12 bases map to TRBD2. The length of the CDR3 is 16 residues. The germline V gene has CDR1 LNHDA and CDR2 SQIVND (reference sequence). J lost 5 bases, V lost 5 bases, and 9 bases had no gene match. The DNA of the CDR3 is TGTGCCAGTAGTTTGGGCCTAGCGGGGGGGCTGGAGACCCAGTACTTC. Amino acids: CASSLGLAGGLETQYF. The variable domain in full, completed from reference TRBV19 and TRBJ2-5, reads DGGITQSPKYLFRKEGQNVTLSCEQNLNHDAMYWYRQDPGQGLRLIYYSQIVNDFQKGDIAEGYSVSREKKESFPLTVTSAQKNPTAFYLCASSLGLAGGLETQYFGPGTRLLVL.

This chain connects TRBV21-1 to TRBJ1-1. TRBV21-1 has pseudogene status. The CDR3 runs 16 residues. The CDR3 sequence: CASSNEGGRVNTEAFF. The DNA for the CDR3 is TGTGCCAGCAGCAACGAGGGAGGCAGAGTGAACACTGAAGCTTTCTTT.

The rearrangement uses TRBV18 and TRBJ2-7; 10 nucleotides align to TRBD1. After removal of 5 bases from V and 6 bases from J, the junction contained 7 bases not matched to a gene. Germline-derived CDR1 and CDR2 are KGHSH and LQKENI. The CDR3 has 14 amino acids. The CDR3 protein is CASSAGTGEAEQYF. The CDR3 coding sequence is TGTGCCAGCTCAGCCGGGACAGGGGAAGCCGAGCAGTACTTC. The full variable domain, with the rest looked up from reference TRBV18 and TRBJ2-7, is NAGVMQNPRHLVRRRGQEARLRCSPMKGHSHVYWYRQLPEEGLKFMVYLQKENIIDESGMPKERFSAEFPKEGPSILRIQQVVRGDSAAYFCASSAGTGEAEQYFGPGTRLTVT.

V gene TRBV7-9 combines with J gene TRBJ2-7, with TRBD1 identical over 9 bases. The CDR3 totals 17 residues. The germline gives CDR1 SEHNR, CDR2 FQNEAQ (reference sequence). V lost 4 bases, J lost 2 bases, and 12 bases stayed unmatched. Written as DNA, the CDR3 is TGTGCCAGCAGCTCCGGGACAGGGATCCCGTCAACCTACGAGCAGTACTTC. This encodes CASSSGTGIPSTYEQYF.

V gene TRBV12-2 combines with J gene TRBJ2-7; the D segment call TRBD1 is taken from the table without a DNA check. TRBV12-2 is assigned pseudogene status. There are 16 residues in the CDR3. In nucleotides, the CDR3 is TGTGCAAGTCGGTCCCCGGGACAGGAGGTCTCCTACGAGCAGTACTTC. This sequence encodes CASRSPGQEVSYEQYF.

This rearrangement joins TRBV4-2 to TRBJ1-2; no clear D. The germline V gene encodes CDR1 LGHNA and CDR2 YNFKEQ. V lost 0 bases and J lost 3, with 11 bases in between. This CDR3 is 15 amino acids long. The CDR3 bases are TGTGCCAGCAGCCAAGAGGCAACTAGGGACTATGGCTACACCTTC. Its translation is CASSQEATRDYGYTF.

The chain has TRBV9 and TRBJ1-1; no firm D call. The germline V and J ends were trimmed by 4 bases and 3 bases, with 16 bases remaining between them. The germline V gene encodes CDR1 SGDLS and CDR2 YYNGEE. This CDR3 is 15 amino acids long. The DNA for the CDR3 is TGTGCCAGCAGCCCCGCATTACTGGTGGACACTGAAGCTTTCTTT. This encodes CASSPALLVDTEAFF. The variable domain in full, completed from reference TRBV9 and TRBJ1-1, reads DSGVTQTPKHLITATGQRVTLRCSPRSGDLSVYWYQQSLDQGLQFLIQYYNGEERAKGNILERFSAQQFPDLHSELNLSSLELGDSALYFCASSPALLVDTEAFFGQGTRLTVV.

This clone has only a few counts. V is TRBV5-1 and J is TRBJ1-1, with D perhaps TRBD1 (6 bases). The CDR3 sequence is 12 residues long. Germline-derived CDR1 and CDR2 are SGHRS and YFSETQ. V was pared by 2 bases and J by 10 bases, with 12 bases between. The CDR3 nucleotides are TGCGCCAGCAGCTTTTCAGGGGAAACAGCTTTCTTT. Translation gives CASSFSGETAFF.

The V gene is TRBV6-6, the J gene TRBJ2-2, with 15 bases identical to TRBD2. This CDR3 is built from 16 residues. V gave up 5 bases and J gave up 10 bases; unmatched junction bases: 8. Germline V gene lookup returns CDR1 MNHNY and CDR2 SVGAGI (reference sequence). In nucleotides, the CDR3 is TGTGCCAGCAGTCAAGGGACTAGCGGGGGGATCGAGGAGCTGTTTTTT. Protein sequence: CASSQGTSGGIEELFF.

Concerning this clone: Its ends do not fully match the called genes, so a read error is possible. The chain carries TRBV7-9 and TRBJ1-2; D ambiguous. The germline V gene has CDR1 SEHNR and CDR2 FQNEAQ (reference sequence). The CDR3 extends over 11 amino acids. The CDR3 loop reads CSGNALYGYTF. CDR3 bases: TGCTCGGGGAATGCCCTCTATGGCTACACCTTC.

The chain employs TRBV29-1 and TRBJ1-4, with D uncertain. The CDR3 is 15 residues long. Germline CDR1 is SQVTM and CDR2 is ANQGSEA. The V end lost 2 bases, the J end lost 0 bases, and 10 bases lay between the germline ends. The CDR3, as DNA: TGCAGCGTTGAATCGTCCCCCGCAACTAATGAAAAACTGTTTTTT. This translates into CSVESSPATNEKLFF.

The J gene is TRBJ2-1, the V gene TRBV7-2, with 8 positions matching TRBD1. The V segment lost 5 bases and the J segment 4 bases; nucleotides outside the gene matches: 7. The germline V gene encodes CDR1 SGHTA and CDR2 FQGNSA. The CDR3 spans 15 residues. This chain's CDR3 is CASSLGTGLYNEQFF. DNA for the CDR3: TGTGCCAGCAGCCTAGGGACAGGCCTTTACAATGAGCAGTTCTTC.

Worth noting for this clone: Other DNA sequences in this sample translate to the same CDR3. The V and J genes are TRBV9 and TRBJ1-3; D is undetermined. With 5 bases removed from V and 0 bases from J, the gap between germline ends came to 9 bases. Per germline, CDR1 SGDLS and CDR2 YYNGEE. CDR3 length: 14 amino acids. In nucleotides, the CDR3 is TGTGCCAGCAGTGCAGGTAGCTCTGGAAACACCATATATTTT. It encodes CASSAGSSGNTIYF. Full variable domain (remainder filled in from reference TRBV9 and TRBJ1-3): DSGVTQTPKHLITATGQRVTLRCSPRSGDLSVYWYQQSLDQGLQFLIQYYNGEERAKGNILERFSAQQFPDLHSELNLSSLELGDSALYFCASSAGSSGNTIYFGEGSWLTVV.

The chain employs TRBV6-2 or TRBV6-3 and TRBJ2-1; the D is unclear. CDR1 MNHEY and CDR2 SVGEGT come from the germline V gene. V lost 5 bases, J lost 6 bases, and 11 bases lay in between. The CDR3 loop spans 13 amino acids. The CDR3 loop is CASSRLNSNEQFF. The CDR3 nucleotides read TGTGCCAGCAGTCGGTTAAATAGCAATGAGCAGTTCTTC.

DNA for the CDR3: TGTGCCAGCAGCCCCTCCCCGAGGACAGGGATAGTAGATTCACCCCTCCACTTT. This encodes CASSPSPRTGIVDSPLHF. This chain connects TRBV13 to TRBJ1-6; TRBD1 aligns across 8 bases. V lost 5 bases and J lost 8; bases outside the gene matches: 17. Germline V CDR1 and CDR2: PRHDT, FYEKMQ (reference sequence). The CDR3 totals 18 residues.

CDR3 DNA: TGCAGCGTTGGAGGCCCTGCCTACGAGCAGTACTTC. Translating it yields CSVGGPAYEQYF. The rearrangement links TRBV29-1 to TRBJ2-7; D not certain. The V gene lost 4 bases and the J gene lost 2 bases, with 9 bases spanning the gap. This CDR3 contains 12 residues. Looked up from germline, CDR1 is SQVTM and CDR2 is ANQGSEA.

The chain uses TRBV21-1 and TRBJ1-2; the table names TRBD1, a call not compared with the DNA. TRBV21-1 is a documented pseudogene. The CDR3 covers 14 residues. CDR3 sequence reads: CASSIKAGDYGYTF. The DNA of the CDR3 is TGTGCCAGCAGCATAAAGGCAGGGGACTATGGCTACACCTTC.

This chain's CDR3 is CASSNEVGGSEQFF. The DNA for the CDR3 is TGCGCCAGCAGCAACGAGGTAGGGGGCAGTGAGCAGTTCTTC. The V and J genes are TRBV5-1 and TRBJ2-1; 7 bases agree with TRBD1. With 4 bases clipped from V and 9 bases from J, the junction kept 10 bases outside the gene matches. Germline-derived CDR1 and CDR2 are SGHRS and YFSETQ. CDR3 length equals 14 residues. Complete variable domain (other parts from reference TRBV5-1 and TRBJ2-1): KAGVTQTPRYLIKTRGQQVTLSCSPISGHRSVSWYQQTPGQGLQFLFEYFSETQRNKGNFPGRFSGRQFSNSRSEMNVSTLELGDSALYLCASSNEVGGSEQFFGPGTRLTVL.

The CDR3 nucleotides are TGTGCCAGTAGTATACAGGGACAGGGGACGGAGACCCAGTACTTC. It yields the protein CASSIQGQGTETQYF. V is TRBV19 and J is TRBJ2-5, with 10 nucleotides matching TRBD1. The CDR3 totals 15 residues. The junction had 5 bases not matched to a gene; V was cut back by 2 bases and J by 5 bases. Per germline, CDR1 LNHDA and CDR2 SQIVND (reference sequence).

The chain joins TRBV7-2 to TRBJ1-4; 11 positions agree with TRBD1. The V gene's germline CDR1 is SGHTA and CDR2 FQGNSA. Trimming took 5 bases from V and 5 from J; bases not matched to a gene: 7. This CDR3 contains 16 residues. CDR3 coding DNA: TGTGCCAGCAGCCTAGGTGGACAGGGGGCAAATGAAAAACTGTTTTTT. Protein product: CASSLGGQGANEKLFF. Based on the CDR3 plus reference TRBV7-2 and TRBJ1-4, the full variable domain is GAGVSQSPSNKVTEKGKDVELRCDPISGHTALYWYRQSLGQGLEFLIYFQGNSAPDKSGLPSDRFSAERTGGSVSTLTIQRTQQEDSAVYLCASSLGGQGANEKLFFGSGTQLSVL.

Turning to this clone: Other DNA sequences in this specimen translate into the identical CDR3. The chain carries TRBV7-8 and TRBJ1-1; D ambiguous. The CDR3 contains 14 residues. Germline lookup yields CDR1 SGHVS and CDR2 FQNEAQ. Trimming shortened V by 1 base and J by 1 base, and 7 bases separated the two germline ends. CDR3 in amino acids: CASSLGTGNTEAFF. The CDR3 DNA reads as TGTGCCAGCAGCTTAGGTACTGGGAACACTGAAGCTTTCTTT. The whole variable domain, remainder taken from reference TRBV7-8 and TRBJ1-1, is GAGVSQSPRYKVAKRGQDVALRCDPISGHVSLFWYQQALGQGPEFLTYFQNEAQLDKSGLPSDRFFAERPEGSVSTLKIQRTQQEDSAVYLCASSLGTGNTEAFFGQGTRLTVV.